Reported below is one T cell receptor (beta chain). Its specificity is unknown. This entry belongs to a study of long-term antiretroviral therapy in people with HIV. The study, taken as a whole, reports: Blood collection from about 2003 to 2017 possibly occurred under older ART regimens. With ART, diversity went up but was still lower than in transplant donor controls.

Survey-level resolution applied to immunoSEQ assay v3.0. Assay used: immunoSEQ multiplex PCR; TCRdb lists only in-frame clones, some missing. The table lists some 33,000 clones, more than 65% of them singletons, with approximately 6.5% in the top ten. The sequence was collected from a man younger than 35 with HIV. The source was unsorted PBMCs, collected 0.6 years after starting antiretroviral therapy.

CDR3 sequence: CASSYSLREGQFF. Here the CDR3 DNA reads TGTGCCAGCAGTTACTCCCTCCGGGAGGGGCAGTTCTTC. The rearrangement joins TRBV6-6 to TRBJ2-1; TRBD2 matches at 8 bases. The CDR3 is 13 residues long. Trimming cost V 0 bases and J 12 bases; bases outside gene matches: 4. CDR1 and CDR2 (germline): MNHNY, SVGAGI (reference sequence).